This TCR beta chain was identified in a study of blood T cell repertoires in COVID-19. The data were produced by immunoSEQ multiplex PCR, yet TCRdb's version contains in-frame clones alone and is incomplete. The sample contains about 280,000 clones, 87% of which appear only once. This CDR3 contains 15 residues. Germline loops: CDR1 MGHDK, CDR2 SYGVNS. Trimming took off 3 bases at V and 10 bases at J, with 16 bases between the two ends. The clonotype was recovered from a woman in her 40s who had recovered from COVID-19. The chain uses TRBV25-1 and TRBJ1-6, with D possibly matching TRBD1 (6 bases). Material for sequencing was PBMCs or T cells enriched from blood (not recorded which). In nucleotides, the CDR3 is TGTGCCAGCAGTGAGGGGGCAGTATCGGGCTCACCCCTCCACTTT. Translation gives CASSEGAVSGSPLHF. The entire variable domain, with the rest obtained from reference TRBV25-1 and TRBJ1-6, is as follows: EADIYQTPRYLVIGTGKKITLECSQTMGHDKMYWYQQDPGMELHLIHYSYGVNSTEKGDLSSESTVSRIRTEHFPLTLESARPSHTSQYLCASSEGAVSGSPLHFGNGTRLTVT.